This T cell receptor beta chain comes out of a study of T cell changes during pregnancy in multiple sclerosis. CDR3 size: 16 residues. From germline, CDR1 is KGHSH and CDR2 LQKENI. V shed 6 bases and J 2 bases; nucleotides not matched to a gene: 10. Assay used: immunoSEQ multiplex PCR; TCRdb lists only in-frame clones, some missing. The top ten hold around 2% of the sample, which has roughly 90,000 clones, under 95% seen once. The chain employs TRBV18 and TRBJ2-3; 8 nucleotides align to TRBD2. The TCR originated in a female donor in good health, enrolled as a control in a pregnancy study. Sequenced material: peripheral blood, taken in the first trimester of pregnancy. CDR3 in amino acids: CASSQLAGSLTDTQYF. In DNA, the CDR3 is TGTGCCAGCTCGCAGTTAGCGGGGAGTCTCACAGATACGCAGTATTTT.